This paragraph reports one TCR beta chain. Its antigen is unidentified. Amplification used 60 Vbeta primers and 13 Jbeta primers. Generated by immunoSEQ multiplex PCR, the TCRdb table keeps only in-frame clones and is missing some. The repertoire holds around 92,000 clones, with 65% to 85% as singletons. This entry is derived from a study of cytomegalovirus exposure and HLA in healthy donors. Overall study findings and caveats: Researchers reported that a few CMV-associated chains were confirmed in vitro as CMV antigen-specific.

Trimming left V 7 bases short and J 2 bases short, with 12 bases between. Germline V gene lookup returns CDR1 SGHDT and CDR2 YYEEEE. This CDR3 is built from 13 residues. This receptor was taken from a female donor in good health and CMV-seropositive. Sequenced material: PBMCs. This rearrangement joins TRBV5-6 to TRBJ1-1; D may be TRBD1 (5 bases). The DNA of the CDR3 is TGTGCCAGCGGCCCGACAGTAAACACTGAAGCTTTCTTT. Its translation: CASGPTVNTEAFF.